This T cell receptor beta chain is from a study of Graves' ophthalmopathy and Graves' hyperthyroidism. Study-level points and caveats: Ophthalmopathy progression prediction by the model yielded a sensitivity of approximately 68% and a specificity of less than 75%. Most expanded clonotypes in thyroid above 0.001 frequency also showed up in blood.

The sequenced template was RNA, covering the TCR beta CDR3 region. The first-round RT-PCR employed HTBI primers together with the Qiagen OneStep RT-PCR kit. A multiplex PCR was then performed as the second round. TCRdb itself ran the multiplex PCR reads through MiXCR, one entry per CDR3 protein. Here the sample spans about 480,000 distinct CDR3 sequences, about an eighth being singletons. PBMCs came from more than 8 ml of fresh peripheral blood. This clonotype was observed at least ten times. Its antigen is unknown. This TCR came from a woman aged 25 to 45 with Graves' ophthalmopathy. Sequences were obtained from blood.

CDR3: CASSAKTSGANVLTF. Here the CDR3 DNA reads TGTGCCAGCAGTGCTAAGACCTCTGGGGCCAACGTCCTGACTTTC. The chain employs TRBV6-1 and TRBJ2-6; no firm D call. The germline V gene has CDR1 MNHNS and CDR2 SASEGT. With 4 bases removed from V and 0 bases from J, the gap between germline ends came to 7 bases. The CDR3 covers 15 residues.